This T cell receptor (beta chain) was sequenced during a study of post-analysis software for immune sequencing data. Study-wide results and limits: Controls showed significantly higher normalized Chao1 diversity than did multiple sclerosis patients. Comparison of patients with controls showed about 5 TRBV segments more frequent in patients, TRBV5-6, TRBV5-1 and TRBV20-1 among them.

Unique molecular identifiers had been added to the TCR beta cDNA libraries. TCRdb reprocessed the PCR reads via MiXCR and lists one record per CDR3 protein. The sample yields hundreds of thousands of distinct CDR3 sequences, 39% seen once. This clonotype was counted between two and nine times. Its antigen is not identified. This CDR3 region has 14 residues. V shed 4 bases and J 4 bases; nucleotides not matched to a gene: 5. Germline V gene lookup returns CDR1 SNHLY and CDR2 FYNNEI. The sequenced sample consisted of blood. J is TRBJ1-1 and V is TRBV2, with 8 bases fitting TRBD1. The receptor's source is a girl aged 2 to 10 with multiple sclerosis. CDR3 in DNA: TGTGCCAGCAGTGGACAGGGGTCGCTCACTGAAGCTTTCTTT. Protein product: CASSGQGSLTEAFF.